These 8 T cell receptor beta chains share one sample of origin, sequenced in a study of blood T cell repertoires in COVID-19. Sequencing was performed with immunoSEQ multiplex PCR; in TCRdb, only in-frame clones are kept and a portion is missing. The table has some 190,000 clones, under 85% seen once; the top ten hold over 6%. Sequenced input: peripheral blood. These receptors were obtained from a woman older than 75 with COVID-19, enrolled during active disease.

This chain connects TRBV7-3 to TRBJ2-3; D not resolved. CDR1 SGHTA and CDR2 FQGTGA come from the germline V gene. V dropped 3 bases and J dropped 6 bases, with 10 bases sitting between them. The CDR3 has 13 amino acids. CDR3 nucleotides: TGTGCCAGCAGCTTCCGACATTTTGATACGCAGTATTTT. Translated, it gives CASSFRHFDTQYF.

V and J are TRBV5-4 and TRBJ1-1; TRBD1 matches 7 bases. The CDR3 runs 14 residues. Trimming removed 0 bases from V and 6 bases from J; junction bases left unmatched: 5. Germline assignment: CDR1 SGHNT and CDR2 YYREEE (reference sequence). The CDR3 nucleotides read TGTGCCAGCAGCTTGGCCAACAGGGGCGCTGAAGCTTTCTTT. Protein sequence: CASSLANRGAEAFF.

The rearrangement joins TRBV5-6 to TRBJ2-2; TRBD1 matches 9 bases. Germline V gene sequence: CDR1 SGHDT, CDR2 YYEEEE. This CDR3 contains 16 residues. Unmatched junction bases numbered 5, after V lost 4 bases and J lost 1 base. In DNA form, the CDR3 reads TGTGCCAGCAGCCCCGCGGGACAGGGGAACACCGGGGAGCTGTTTTTT. As protein: CASSPAGQGNTGELFF.

This sequence joins TRBV29-1 and TRBJ1-4, with 8 bases lining up with TRBD1. The germline CDR1 and CDR2 sequences are SQVTM and ANQGSEA. V was pared by 6 bases and J by 2 bases, with 5 bases of the junction left unmatched. The CDR3 extends over 14 amino acids. CDR3 loop: CSVSDRGTNEKLFF. CDR3 DNA sequence: TGCAGCGTGTCTGACAGGGGTACTAATGAAAAACTGTTTTTT.

The rearrangement links TRBV5-1 to TRBJ2-2, with D unclear. Per the germline V gene, CDR1 is SGHRS and CDR2 is YFSETQ. CDR3 size: 15 residues. Trimming took 1 base from V and 2 from J, leaving 9 bases between them. In DNA, the CDR3 is TGCGCCAGCAGCTTGACAGCTGGCAACACCGGGGAGCTGTTTTTT. The encoded protein is CASSLTAGNTGELFF.

The J gene is TRBJ1-2, the V gene TRBV10-2; D is possibly TRBD1 (5 bases). The V end lost 0 bases, the J end lost 0 bases, and 17 bases lay between the germline ends. This CDR3 is built from 18 residues. Germline loops: CDR1 WSHSY, CDR2 SAAADI. CDR3 in DNA: TGCGCCAGCAGTGAGTCTAGGGGCCGCGTAGGAGCTAACTATGGCTACACCTTC. It translates to CASSESRGRVGANYGYTF.

The count of this clone is one. V and J are TRBV20-1 and TRBJ2-1, with D unclear. Germline-derived CDR1 and CDR2 are DFQATT and SNEGSKA (reference sequence). The CDR3 is 11 residues long. Trimming shortened V by 6 bases and J by 9 bases, and 12 bases separated the two germline ends. The chain's CDR3 is CSAGRFSEQFF. DNA for the CDR3: TGCAGTGCGGGCCGGTTTAGTGAGCAGTTCTTC.

CDR3 in amino acids: CATKRDASYGYTF. CDR3 in DNA: TGTGCCACGAAGCGGGATGCGAGCTATGGCTACACCTTC. The V gene is TRBV15, the J gene TRBJ1-2, with D unclear. V dropped 9 bases and J dropped 4 bases, with 15 bases sitting between them. From germline, CDR1 is LNHNV and CDR2 YYDKDF (reference sequence). CDR3 length equals 13 residues.